This T cell receptor beta chain was identified in a study of shared clonotypes between healthy human individuals. Findings and limits, study-wide: Clonotypes that were shared across a few donors made up around 5.5% of naive CD4 clonotypes. Clonotype sharing among the donors was expected to vary with sequencing depth. Lower generation probabilities were found for non-shared clonotypes than for those shared by all four donors.

This clone was detected once. Its antigen remains unknown. The authors' processing: Junction-only sequences produced by ImmunoSEQ had no quality scores, so filtering differed. Method: immunoSEQ multiplex PCR; TCRdb's copy keeps in-frame clones and lacks some. V and J calls and clone size are those listed in that table; D and trimming were worked out from the DNA. The sample lists approximately 700,000 clones; around three quarters were seen once. This CDR3 is 18 amino acids long. Germline CDR1 and CDR2: SNHLY and FYNNEI. Losses at the gene ends were 8 bases for V and 0 bases for J; bases not matched to a gene: 10.

Sequencing was performed on memory CD4+ T cells sorted from blood. Noted subset: CD45RA-negative fraction. The sequence came from a woman under 40 in good health. The chain carries TRBV2 and TRBJ2-1, with 13 bases aligning to TRBD2. The CDR3 loop is CASGGGLAGVTSYNEQFF. The CDR3 DNA reads as TGTGCCAGCGGGGGCGGACTAGCGGGAGTGACCTCCTACAATGAGCAGTTCTTC.